This T cell receptor (beta chain) was captured in a study of immune characterization of retroperitoneal liposarcoma. In regard to this clonotype: Its ends do not fully match the called genes, so a read error is possible.

The CDR3 is 15 residues long. Each CDR3 protein gets one entry after TCRdb re-called the PCR reads with MiXCR. The table shows about 11,000 distinct CDR3 sequences, with over 45% occurring only once. The chain employs TRBV5-3 and TRBJ2-1; 10 positions match TRBD1. TRBV5-3 is labeled an ORF, and its function is uncertain. The clonotype originates from a female donor with retroperitoneal liposarcoma. Sequenced: tumor tissue. CDR3 residues: CASSLGQGIYNEQFF. The CDR3 coding sequence is TGTGCCAGCAGCTTGGGACAGGGGATCTACAATGAGCAGTTCTTC.